Each of the 11 T cell receptor beta chains below was sequenced from the same sample in a study of cytomegalovirus exposure and HLA in healthy donors. Primers for the PCR totalled 60 Vbeta and 13 Jbeta. Profiling relied on immunoSEQ multiplex PCR, and the TCRdb table lists in-frame clones only, not all of them. The sample contains about 93,000 clones, more than 55% of which appear only once. Sequencing was performed on PBMCs. The receptors were gathered from a boy younger than 18 in good health and CMV-seropositive.

The chain carries TRBV27 and TRBJ2-3; no reliable D call. The V end was cut by 6 bases, the J end by 2 bases, with 12 bases between. CDR3 size: 14 residues. Germline V CDR1 and CDR2: MNHEY, SMNVEV (reference sequence). CDR3 residues: CASSYSLPTDTQYF. CDR3 nucleotide sequence: TGTGCCAGCAGCTATTCCCTCCCCACAGATACGCAGTATTTT.

The V call is TRBV19, the J call TRBJ1-5; 7 bases map to TRBD1. Germline V gene sequence: CDR1 LNHDA, CDR2 SQIVND (reference sequence). V was pared by 7 bases and J by 10 bases, with 22 bases of the junction left unmatched. The CDR3 extends over 17 amino acids. CDR3 nucleotide sequence: TGTGCCAGTACCCCACCTAGGAGGGGGCGAGGGGTTGAACCCCAGCATTTT. This gives the protein CASTPPRRGRGVEPQHF.

The chain links TRBV6-1 to TRBJ2-3; tentatively, D is TRBD1 (6 bases). Germline CDR1 and CDR2: MNHNS and SASEGT. V shed 2 bases and J shed 0 bases, with 15 bases lying between them. The CDR3 length is 17 residues. The CDR3 loop reads CASSESGGTLSTDTQYF. CDR3 DNA: TGTGCCAGCAGTGAATCGGGTGGGACACTTAGCACAGATACGCAGTATTTT.

The chain combines TRBV6-6 with TRBJ1-3; D is ambiguous. Trimming took 4 bases from V and 0 from J, leaving 13 bases between them. The V gene's germline CDR1 is MNHNY and CDR2 SVGAGI (reference sequence). The CDR3 has 16 amino acids. As DNA, the CDR3 is TGTGCCAGCAGTTCAGTATCCACCCTCTCTGGAAACACCATATATTTT. This encodes CASSSVSTLSGNTIYF.

The V and J genes are TRBV15 and TRBJ1-3; D not certain. V shed 0 bases and J shed 4 bases, with 13 bases lying between them. This CDR3 is built from 16 residues. Germline V CDR1 and CDR2: LNHNV, YYDKDF (reference sequence). The CDR3 bases are TGTGCCACCAGCAGAGAATTTTTCGGGTCCGGAAACACCATATATTTT. Translating it yields CATSREFFGSGNTIYF. Looking up the rest from reference TRBV15 and TRBJ1-3 gives the full variable domain: DAMVIQNPRYQVTQFGKPVTLSCSQTLNHNVMYWYQQKSSQAPKLLFHYYDKDFNNEADTPDNFQSRRPNTSFCFLDIRSPGLGDTAMYLCATSREFFGSGNTIYFGEGSWLTVV.

The chain joins TRBV2 to TRBJ1-1; perhaps TRBD1 as D (6 bases). Trimming cost V 6 bases and J 6 bases, with 14 bases left between them. Germline loops: CDR1 SNHLY, CDR2 FYNNEI. The CDR3 has 13 amino acids. The CDR3 DNA reads TGTGCCAGCAGCGCTCAGGGGCTCGCTGAAGCTTTCTTT. Amino acid sequence: CASSAQGLAEAFF.

The rearrangement links TRBV5-1 to TRBJ2-1, with TRBD1 identical over 9 bases. V gave up 3 bases and J gave up 8 bases; unmatched junction bases: 15. The CDR3 loop spans 17 amino acids. Germline CDR1 and CDR2: SGHRS and YFSETQ. CDR3 DNA sequence: TGCGCCAGCAGCTCGAGAACCGGGACAGGGACGTCCGATGAGCAGTTCTTC. It translates to CASSSRTGTGTSDEQFF.

This clone was picked up a small number of times. The rearrangement uses TRBV18 and TRBJ2-5; no clear D gene. CDR1 KGHSH and CDR2 LQKENI come from the germline V gene. V was shortened by 6 bases and J by 0 bases, with 5 bases between the two germline ends. The CDR3 runs 12 residues. DNA of the CDR3: TGTGCCAGCTCCCAGTACCAAGAGACCCAGTACTTC. Protein: CASSQYQETQYF.

This chain connects TRBV21-1 to TRBJ2-7; TRBD2, the table's D call, lacks a check against the DNA. TRBV21-1 represents a pseudogene. There are 16 residues in the CDR3. CDR3 sequence reads: CASSKAGDASSYEQYF. In DNA form, the CDR3 reads TGTGCCAGCAGCAAAGCTGGAGACGCGAGCTCCTACGAGCAGTACTTC.

This chain joins TRBV6-4 and TRBJ2-2, with D tentatively TRBD1 (5 bases). V shed 0 bases and J shed 3 bases, with 11 bases lying between them. The CDR3 sequence is 16 residues long. CDR1 and CDR2 from the germline V gene are MRHNA and SNTAGT. CDR3 sequence reads: CASSDSYGRDTGELFF. DNA for the CDR3: TGTGCCAGCAGTGACTCCTACGGCAGGGACACCGGGGAGCTGTTTTTT.

This clone was seen once. The rearrangement uses TRBV25-1 and TRBJ2-3, with 11 nucleotides matching TRBD1. After removal of 1 base from V and 3 bases from J, the junction contained 3 bases not matched to a gene. CDR1 and CDR2 (germline): MGHDK, SYGVNS. The CDR3 runs 16 residues. CDR3 in amino acids: CASSESGTGGTDTQYF. CDR3 sequence (DNA): TGTGCCAGCAGTGAATCGGGGACAGGGGGTACAGATACGCAGTATTTT.